The 15 T cell receptor beta chains in this list originate from one sample, sequenced in a study of response to subunit inactivated influenza vaccine. TCRdb called the RT-PCR reads again in MiXCR, with one record for every CDR3 protein. Seen here are over 300,000 distinct CDR3 sequences, about a fifth observed once, and the top ten hold about 10%. Sequencing used PBMCs from blood, obtained about 20 months after vaccination. These TCRs come from a man between 45 and 75 years old who received an inactivated influenza vaccine.

This chain connects TRBV20-1 to TRBJ2-5; 8 nucleotides agree with TRBD2. Germline lookup yields CDR1 DFQATT and CDR2 SNEGSKA (reference sequence). The CDR3 spans 13 residues. Losses at the gene ends were 3 bases for V and 14 bases for J; bases not matched to a gene: 14. CDR3 protein: CSARSMQRRGGYF. The DNA of the CDR3 is TGCAGTGCTAGGAGTATGCAGAGACGGGGGGGATACTTC.

The chain has TRBV11-2 and TRBJ2-7; D not resolved. The germline V gene encodes CDR1 SGHAT and CDR2 FQNNGV. V was cut by 7 bases and J by 1 base, with 14 bases left in between. This CDR3 comprises 14 residues. The CDR3: CASTVERLSYEQYF. The CDR3 region has the DNA TGTGCCAGCACCGTAGAGCGCTTATCCTACGAGCAGTACTTC.

This clonotype appeared many times. The chain links TRBV6-2 or TRBV6-3 to TRBJ1-5, with D possibly being TRBD1 (5 bases). CDR1 is MNHEY, CDR2 SVGEGT, per germline. The CDR3 totals 15 residues. Deletions cut 6 bases from V and 2 bases from J, with 14 bases between. The CDR3: CASSRQGFGNQPQHF. The CDR3 nucleotides are TGTGCCAGCAGCCGCCAGGGCTTCGGCAATCAGCCCCAGCATTTT.

This clonotype showed up just a few times. The chain joins TRBV6-2 or TRBV6-3 to TRBJ2-1; no definite D call. Deletions cut 2 bases from V and 14 bases from J, with 10 bases between. CDR3 size: 11 residues. The germline V gene encodes CDR1 MNHEY and CDR2 SVGEGT. The CDR3 reads CASSYGAVKFF. In DNA form, the CDR3 reads TGTGCCAGCAGTTACGGCGCGGTTAAGTTCTTC.

J is TRBJ2-1 and V is TRBV23-1; no reliable D call. TRBV23-1 is classed as an ORF, of uncertain function. This CDR3 is built from 15 residues. The germline V and J ends were trimmed by 3 bases and 5 bases, with 14 bases remaining between them. For the CDR3, the DNA is TGCGCCAGCAGTCAGCATAAAGGGCCACACAATGAGCAGTTCTTC. Protein product: CASSQHKGPHNEQFF.

The chain carries TRBV5-1 and TRBJ1-1; tentatively, D is TRBD1 (5 bases). The CDR3 loop spans 15 amino acids. CDR1 and CDR2 from the germline V gene are SGHRS and YFSETQ. The germline V and J ends were trimmed by 0 bases and 4 bases, with 13 bases remaining between them. CDR3 residues: CASSLDMGRGTEAFF. DNA of the CDR3: TGCGCCAGCAGCTTGGATATGGGAAGGGGCACTGAAGCTTTCTTT.

This chain uses TRBV11-2 with TRBJ2-7; D is undetermined. Germline V gene lookup returns CDR1 SGHAT and CDR2 FQNNGV. The CDR3 is 13 amino acids. V was shortened by 5 bases and J by 9 bases, with 17 bases between the two germline ends. The CDR3 region has the DNA TGTGCCAGCAGCCTCCGCGGCAGGATAGGGCAGTACTTC. It is translated as CASSLRGRIGQYF.

This clonotype appeared a few times. The rearrangement joins TRBV11-2 to TRBJ2-7; possibly TRBD1 for D (6 bases). From germline, CDR1 is SGHAT and CDR2 FQNNGV. The V end was cut by 5 bases, the J end by 1 base, with 18 bases between. This CDR3 contains 16 residues. CDR3 loop: CASSPLQGRRSYEQYF. CDR3 sequence (DNA): TGTGCCAGCAGCCCATTACAGGGAAGGAGGTCCTACGAGCAGTACTTC. Based on the CDR3 plus reference TRBV11-2 and TRBJ2-7, the full variable domain is EAGVAQSPRYKIIEKRQSVAFWCNPISGHATLYWYQQILGQGPKLLIQFQNNGVVDDSQLPKDRFSAERLKGVDSTLKIQPAKLEDSAVYLCASSPLQGRRSYEQYFGPGTRLTVT.

This clonotype has a count of ten or more. V is TRBV20-1 and J is TRBJ2-3; the match to TRBD2 covers 7 bases. J gave up 1 base and V 3 bases, and 13 bases lay outside the gene matches. The germline CDR1 and CDR2 sequences are DFQATT and SNEGSKA (reference sequence). This CDR3 has 17 residues. CDR3 sequence: CSARVIPGTIGTDTQYF. CDR3 DNA: TGCAGTGCTAGGGTTATACCCGGGACTATTGGCACAGATACGCAGTATTTT.

This chain connects TRBV10-3 to TRBJ2-7; D might be TRBD1 or TRBD2, each matching 6 bases. This CDR3 has 14 amino acids. V lost 2 bases and J 9 bases, leaving 17 bases between the germline ends. Germline-derived CDR1 and CDR2 are ENHRY and SYGVKD. CDR3 bases: TGTGCCATCAGTGAGCGGGGGACACGCGAGGGGCAGTACTTC. Protein sequence: CAISERGTREGQYF.

This clonotype has ten or more counts. This chain connects TRBV20-1 to TRBJ1-5; D perhaps matches TRBD1 (6 bases). CDR3 length: 15 residues. CDR1 is DFQATT and CDR2 is SNEGSKA in the germline V gene (reference sequence). Deletions cut 6 bases from V and 0 bases from J, with 15 bases between. The CDR3 region has the DNA TGCAGTGCATCACAGGGAAGCTATAGCAATCAGCCCCAGCATTTT. Protein sequence: CSASQGSYSNQPQHF.

The chain couples TRBV7-8 to TRBJ1-5; TRBD1 agrees at 7 bases. V was pared by 5 bases and J by 5 bases, with 6 bases of the junction left unmatched. The CDR3 extends over 14 amino acids. Germline V lookup: CDR1 SGHVS, CDR2 FQNEAQ. CDR3 residues: CASSPDRVHQPQHF. The CDR3 region has the DNA TGTGCCAGCAGCCCAGACAGGGTTCATCAGCCCCAGCATTTT.

This clonotype has at least ten counts. J is TRBJ2-3 and V is TRBV24-1; D perhaps matches TRBD2 (5 bases). Trimming removed 4 bases at V and 0 bases at J, with 16 bases between. This CDR3 region has 17 residues. Germline V gene lookup returns CDR1 KGHDR and CDR2 SFDVKD. For the CDR3, the DNA is TGTGCCACCAGTGACCCCCTTCCGGGATCAAGCACAGATACGCAGTATTTT. Translating gives CATSDPLPGSSTDTQYF.

The chain joins TRBV28 to TRBJ2-7; TRBD1 aligns across 8 bases. The CDR3 totals 12 residues. Trimming cost V 9 bases and J 5 bases; bases outside gene matches: 6. Germline CDR1 and CDR2: MDHEN and SYDVKM. This chain's CDR3 is CASTAGGNEQYF. The CDR3 region has the DNA TGTGCCAGTACGGCAGGGGGCAACGAGCAGTACTTC.

The gene calls are TRBV18 and TRBJ1-5; D unresolved. Between the trimmed V and J ends, which lost 3 bases and 8 bases, there was a span of 11 bases. The CDR3 has 13 residues. Germline V gene data show CDR1 as KGHSH and CDR2 as LQKENI. The CDR3 loop is CASSPTSLEPQHF. In nucleotides, the CDR3 is TGTGCCAGCTCACCCACTTCGCTGGAGCCCCAGCATTTT.